This T cell receptor (beta chain) is from a study of T cell responses to AZD1222 COVID-19 vaccine. General study points: Distributed over spike, vaccine-associated CD4 TCRs predominated at 160-218 and 743-854. Among spike-specific TCRs, nearly half reportedly target unmutated variant regions. A mostly white British donor set with more females was recruited, and clonal diversity was possibly underestimated. Compared with day 0, the breadth and depth of the Spike-specific TCR repertoire rose significantly after two doses of AZD1222.

Remarks on this clone: Its antigen is currently unknown.

Sequencing used immunoSEQ multiplex PCR; TCRdb keeps in-frame clones, though not all of them. The table includes approximately 150,000 clones, approximately 91% detected once. This TCR came from an adult who received the MenACWY meningococcal vaccine as a control. The sequenced sample was peripheral blood, obtained 28 days after the second dose of the MenACWY control vaccine.

CDR3 residues: CASSRGGTGASLDEQFF. CDR3 bases: TGTGCCAGCAGTCGAGGAGGGACAGGGGCCTCTCTGGATGAGCAGTTCTTC. V usage is TRBV4-2 and J usage is TRBJ2-1, with 10 bases aligning to TRBD1. The germline CDR1 and CDR2 sequences are LGHNA and YNFKEQ. This CDR3 is built from 17 residues. Trimming at V came to 6 bases and at J to 8 bases, leaving 16 bases not matched to a gene.